This T cell receptor beta chain is from a study of cytomegalovirus exposure and HLA in healthy donors. Overall study context: Unique TCR beta sequences numbering some 110 million came from 150 million to 200 million T cells in an earlier analysis.

Vbeta (60) and Jbeta (13) primers were used in the PCR. Clones were read by immunoSEQ multiplex PCR, and TCRdb kept only the in-frame ones, dropping some. The data show 150,000 to 200,000 clones, more than 75% seen once. In germline, CDR1 is SGHKS, CDR2 YYEKEE (reference sequence). Trimming pared 1 base from V and 2 bases from J, leaving 13 bases between. The CDR3 loop spans 15 amino acids. The source material was PBMCs. The chain joins TRBV5-5 to TRBJ2-7; maybe TRBD2 (5 bases). The sequence was collected from a girl between 5 and 17 years old in good health and CMV-seropositive. In DNA, the CDR3 is TGTGCCAGCAGCTTGCTCTGCGGAGGCCCCTACGAGCAGTACTTC. Its protein is CASSLLCGGPYEQYF.